Below, one T cell receptor (beta chain) is given with its context. The data were obtained in a study of PD-L1 blockade in urothelial cancer. Background on the study: Starting around 2014, patients were given atezolizumab (1,200 mg intravenously every 3 weeks). About 90% of the roughly 30 patients were men whose urothelial cancer was bladder-origin.

A spike-in of synthetic TCR analog templates was added to each PCR. Repertoires were generated with immunoSEQ multiplex PCR, while TCRdb's copy carries only in-frame clones and drops some. Here the sample spans some 79,000 clones, roughly 80% being singletons. Diagnoses among patients were locally advanced or metastatic urothelial carcinoma. The sequences come from PBMCs, collected around atezolizumab (anti-PD-L1) treatment. The sequence derives from a man aged 70-80 years with urothelial cancer.

The CDR3 sequence: CASSPSSAAVSYEQYF. CDR3 in DNA: TGTGCCAGCAGCCCTTCCTCAGCAGCGGTAAGCTACGAGCAGTACTTC. The chain links TRBV27 to TRBJ2-7, with D perhaps matching TRBD2 (5 bases). Trimming removed 6 bases at V and 3 bases at J, with 21 bases between. Looked up from germline, CDR1 is MNHEY and CDR2 is SMNVEV (reference sequence). There are 16 residues in the CDR3.